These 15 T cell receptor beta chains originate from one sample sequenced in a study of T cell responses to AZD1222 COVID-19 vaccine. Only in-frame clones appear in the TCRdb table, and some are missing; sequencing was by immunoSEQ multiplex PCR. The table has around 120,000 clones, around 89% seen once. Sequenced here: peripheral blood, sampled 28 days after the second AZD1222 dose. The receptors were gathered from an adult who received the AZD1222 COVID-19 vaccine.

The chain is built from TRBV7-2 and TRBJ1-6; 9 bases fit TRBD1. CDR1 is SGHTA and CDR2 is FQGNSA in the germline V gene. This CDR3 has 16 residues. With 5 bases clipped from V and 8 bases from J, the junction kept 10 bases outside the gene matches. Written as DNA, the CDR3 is TGTGCCAGCAGCCCTCAAGCCGGGACAGGGTATTCACCCCTCCACTTT. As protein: CASSPQAGTGYSPLHF.

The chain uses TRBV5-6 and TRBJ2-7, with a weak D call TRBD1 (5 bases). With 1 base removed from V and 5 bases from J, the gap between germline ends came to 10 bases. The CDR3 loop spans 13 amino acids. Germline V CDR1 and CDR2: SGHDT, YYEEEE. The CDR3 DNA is TGTGCCAGCAGCTTGTATCAGGGCGACGAGCAGTACTTC. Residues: CASSLYQGDEQYF.

The CDR3 region has the DNA TGTGCCAGCAGCTCTTTAGCTCCTAGCACAGATACGCAGTATTTT. Its translation is CASSSLAPSTDTQYF. The chain couples TRBV7-9 to TRBJ2-3, with D uncertain. Trimming shortened V by 4 bases and J by 0 bases, and 11 bases separated the two germline ends. This CDR3 contains 15 residues. Germline CDR1 SEHNR, CDR2 FQNEAQ (reference sequence).

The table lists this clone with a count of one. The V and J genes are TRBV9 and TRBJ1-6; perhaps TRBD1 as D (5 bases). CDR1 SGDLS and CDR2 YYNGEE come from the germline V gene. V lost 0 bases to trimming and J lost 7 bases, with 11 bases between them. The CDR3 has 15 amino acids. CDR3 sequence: CASSVGQNPNSPLHF. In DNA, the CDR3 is TGTGCCAGCAGCGTAGGACAGAATCCCAATTCACCCCTCCACTTT.

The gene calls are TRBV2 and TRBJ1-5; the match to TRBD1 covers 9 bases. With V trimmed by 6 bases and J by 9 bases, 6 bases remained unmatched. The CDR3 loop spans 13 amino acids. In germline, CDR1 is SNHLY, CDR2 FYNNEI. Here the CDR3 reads CASRRTGASPQHF. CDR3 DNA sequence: TGTGCCAGCAGGAGGACAGGGGCATCGCCCCAGCATTTT.

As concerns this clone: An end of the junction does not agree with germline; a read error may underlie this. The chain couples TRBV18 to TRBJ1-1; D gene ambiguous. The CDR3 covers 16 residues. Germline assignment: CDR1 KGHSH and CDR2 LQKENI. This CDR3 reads CASSSPPRLQNTEAFF. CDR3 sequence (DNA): TGTGCCAGCTCATCACCCCCCAGACTTCAGAACACTGAAGCTTTCTTT.

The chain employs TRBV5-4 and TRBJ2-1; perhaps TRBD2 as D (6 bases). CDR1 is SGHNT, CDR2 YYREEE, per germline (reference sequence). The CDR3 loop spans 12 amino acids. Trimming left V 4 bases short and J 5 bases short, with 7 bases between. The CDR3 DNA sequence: TGTGCCAGCAGCGCGGGACACAATGAGCAGTTCTTC. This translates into CASSAGHNEQFF.

The CDR3 region is CASSLDRVHGYTF. CDR3 nucleotides: TGCGCCAGCAGCTTGGACAGGGTCCATGGCTACACCTTC. This chain links TRBV5-1 with TRBJ1-2; tentative D call: TRBD1 (6 bases). V shed 0 bases and J shed 6 bases, with 9 bases lying between them. The CDR3 extends over 13 amino acids. Germline V gene data show CDR1 as SGHRS and CDR2 as YFSETQ.

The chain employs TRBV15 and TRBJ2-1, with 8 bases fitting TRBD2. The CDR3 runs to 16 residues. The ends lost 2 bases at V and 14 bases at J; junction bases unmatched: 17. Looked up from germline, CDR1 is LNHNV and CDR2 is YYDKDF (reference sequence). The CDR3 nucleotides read TGTGCCACCAGCAGACCTTTAGGTAGCGGGACGTCCCATGAGTTCTTC. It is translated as CATSRPLGSGTSHEFF.

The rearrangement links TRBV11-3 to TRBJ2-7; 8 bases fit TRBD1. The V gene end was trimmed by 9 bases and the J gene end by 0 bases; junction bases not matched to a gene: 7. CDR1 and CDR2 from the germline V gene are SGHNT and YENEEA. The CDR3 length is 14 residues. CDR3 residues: CASGQGRSSYEQYF. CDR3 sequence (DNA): TGTGCCAGTGGACAGGGCCGAAGCTCCTACGAGCAGTACTTC.

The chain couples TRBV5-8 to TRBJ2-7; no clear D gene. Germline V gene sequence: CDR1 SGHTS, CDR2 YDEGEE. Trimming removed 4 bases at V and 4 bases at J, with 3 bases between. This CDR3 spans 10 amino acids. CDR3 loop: CASSRYEQYF. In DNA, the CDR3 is TGTGCCAGCAGCCGTTACGAGCAGTACTTC.

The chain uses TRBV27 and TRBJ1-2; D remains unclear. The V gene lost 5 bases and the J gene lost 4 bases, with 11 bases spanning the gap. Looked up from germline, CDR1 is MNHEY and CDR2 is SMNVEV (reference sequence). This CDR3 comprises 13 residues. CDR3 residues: CASSPRVAYGYTF. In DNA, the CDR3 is TGTGCCAGCAGTCCCCGGGTCGCCTATGGCTACACCTTC.

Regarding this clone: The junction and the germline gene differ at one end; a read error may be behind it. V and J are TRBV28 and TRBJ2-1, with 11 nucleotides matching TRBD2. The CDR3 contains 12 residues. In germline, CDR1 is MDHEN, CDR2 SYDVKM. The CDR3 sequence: CKTGTSGNEQFF. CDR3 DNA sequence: TGCAAAACTGGGACTAGCGGTAATGAGCAGTTCTTC.

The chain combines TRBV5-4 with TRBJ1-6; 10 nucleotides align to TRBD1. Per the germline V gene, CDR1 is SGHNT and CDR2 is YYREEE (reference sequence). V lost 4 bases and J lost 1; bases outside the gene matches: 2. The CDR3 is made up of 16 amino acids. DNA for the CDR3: TGTGCCAGCAGCAGACAGGGGGCGTCCTATAATTCACCCCTCCACTTT. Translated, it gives CASSRQGASYNSPLHF.

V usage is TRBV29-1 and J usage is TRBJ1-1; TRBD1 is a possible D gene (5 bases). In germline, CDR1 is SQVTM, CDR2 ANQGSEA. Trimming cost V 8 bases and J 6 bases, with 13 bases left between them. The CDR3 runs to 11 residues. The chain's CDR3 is CSFSRGAEAFF. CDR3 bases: TGCAGCTTCTCCCGGGGGGCTGAAGCTTTCTTT.